The 32 T cell receptor beta chains reported below all come from one sample, sequenced in a study of glioma-infiltrating T cells. Amplification of TCR alpha and beta CDR3 regions from RNA used iRepertoire nested multiplex PCR. One entry per CDR3 protein, called by TCRdb with MiXCR from the multiplex PCR reads. The table lists 150,000 to 200,000 distinct CDR3 sequences, roughly 32% of them singletons. The sequencing input was glioma tissue, nonneoplastic brain tissue, or PBMCs (not recorded which). The receptors stem from a human donor with low-grade glioma or glioblastoma, undergoing nonglioma brain surgery, or in good health (not recorded which).

This clonotype was detected many times. The chain recombines TRBV7-2 with TRBJ1-1, with 7 bases lining up with TRBD1. The CDR3 runs 16 residues. Germline V gene lookup returns CDR1 SGHTA and CDR2 FQGNSA. Trimming at V came to 1 base and at J to 0 bases, leaving 5 bases not matched to a gene. The CDR3 reads CASSLGTGGMNTEAFF. In DNA form, the CDR3 reads TGTGCCAGCAGCTTAGGGACAGGTGGGATGAACACTGAAGCTTTCTTT.

This clonotype was detected many times. V usage is TRBV28 and J usage is TRBJ1-2; D gene ambiguous. This CDR3 is 10 amino acids long. Germline assignment: CDR1 MDHEN and CDR2 SYDVKM. Trimming left V 6 bases short and J 6 bases short, with 5 bases between. CDR3 DNA sequence: TGTGCCAGCAGGTCGAATGGCTACACCTTC. Its protein is CASRSNGYTF.

The DNA for the CDR3 is TGTGCCAGCAGCTCGAGGGGAAATGGCTACACCTTC. Translation: CASSSRGNGYTF. V and J are TRBV7-9 and TRBJ1-2, with D possibly being TRBD1 (5 bases). Trimming shortened V by 4 bases and J by 6 bases, and 9 bases separated the two germline ends. The CDR3 length is 12 residues. Germline CDR1 SEHNR, CDR2 FQNEAQ (reference sequence).

Worth noting for this clonotype: This may stem from a read error, because a much larger clone lies one nucleotide away. The chain combines TRBV20-1 with TRBJ2-2, with 9 bases aligning to TRBD1. In germline, CDR1 is DFQATT, CDR2 SNEGSKA (reference sequence). The trim removed 4 bases at V and 2 bases at J, leaving 11 bases unmatched. This CDR3 is built from 17 residues. The chain's CDR3 is CSAKDVGGQGNTGELFF. CDR3 bases: TGCAGTGCTAAAGACGTCGGGGGACAGGGAAACACCGGGGAGCTGTTTTTT.

This clonotype has a count of ten or more. The chain carries TRBV7-9 and TRBJ1-3; D might be TRBD1 (5 bases). The CDR3 covers 15 residues. V lost 0 bases, J lost 0 bases, and 6 bases lay in between. CDR1 SEHNR and CDR2 FQNEAQ come from the germline V gene (reference sequence). Here the CDR3 reads CASSLAGHSGNTIYF. The DNA for the CDR3 is TGTGCCAGCAGCTTAGCAGGACACTCTGGAAACACCATATATTTT.

This clonotype was detected only a few times. The chain joins TRBV30 to TRBJ1-2; 8 bases line up with TRBD1. Germline trimming cut 7 bases from V and 4 bases from J; bases unmatched to any gene: 5. This CDR3 comprises 12 residues. Germline CDR1 GTSNPN, CDR2 SVGIG (reference sequence). CDR3 bases: TGTGCCTTATCAGGGGGCAGCTATGGCTACACCTTC. This sequence encodes CALSGGSYGYTF.

The rearrangement uses TRBV29-1 and TRBJ1-4; D not certain. The V end lost 4 bases, the J end lost 8 bases, and 14 bases lay between the germline ends. The CDR3 length is 13 residues. In germline, CDR1 is SQVTM, CDR2 ANQGSEA. The CDR3: CSVVGQVGEKLFF. The CDR3, as DNA: TGCAGCGTTGTGGGCCAGGTCGGGGAAAAACTGTTTTTT.

For this clonotype: At one of its ends the junction is not consistent with the germline gene, which may arise from a read error. This rearrangement joins TRBV11-1 to TRBJ2-1, with D hard to call. Germline CDR1 SGHAT, CDR2 FQDESV (reference sequence). The CDR3 is 13 amino acids. The CDR3 region has the DNA TGTGCCAGCAGCTTAGGGGGATACAGTGAGCAGTTCTTC. Its translation: CASSLGGYSEQFF.

This clonotype was observed at least ten times. The chain couples TRBV6-2 or TRBV6-3 to TRBJ1-5, with D perhaps matching TRBD1 (5 bases). Trimming shortened V by 4 bases and J by 5 bases, and 15 bases separated the two germline ends. Germline V gene sequence: CDR1 MNHEY, CDR2 SVGEGT. The CDR3 consists of 15 residues. CDR3 sequence (DNA): TGTGCCAGCAGTTCCCCGAGAAGGGGCGATCAGCCCCAGCATTTT. Translated: CASSSPRRGDQPQHF.

This clonotype was seen repeatedly, ten times or more. The J gene is TRBJ1-1, the V gene TRBV5-6; D is ambiguous. The V end was cut by 1 base, the J end by 1 base, with 5 bases between. Germline V gene data show CDR1 as SGHDT and CDR2 as YYEEEE. This CDR3 comprises 13 residues. CDR3 region: CASSLFPNTEAFF. Here the CDR3 DNA reads TGTGCCAGCAGCTTGTTTCCGAACACTGAAGCTTTCTTT.

This clonotype was recorded many times. This chain uses TRBV7-9 with TRBJ2-5; unclear D gene. Trimming took off 3 bases at V and 5 bases at J, with 10 bases between the two ends. The CDR3 totals 13 residues. Germline CDR1 and CDR2: SEHNR and FQNEAQ (reference sequence). The DNA for the CDR3 is TGTGCCAGCAGCTTCCCGGAAACGGAGACCCAGTACTTC. Its translation: CASSFPETETQYF.

This chain links TRBV7-2 with TRBJ2-3, with 7 bases that match TRBD2. Trimming cost V 0 bases and J 4 bases; bases outside gene matches: 4. CDR3 size: 15 residues. Germline V gene sequence: CDR1 SGHTA, CDR2 FQGNSA. This CDR3 is CASSLAGGPADTQYF. CDR3 in DNA: TGTGCCAGCAGCTTAGCGGGAGGGCCCGCAGATACGCAGTATTTT.

A few counts support this clonotype. This may be a read error: a much more frequent sequence differs by one nucleotide. J is TRBJ2-3 and V is TRBV7-2; perhaps TRBD1 as D (5 bases). CDR3 length equals 13 residues. The germline V gene encodes CDR1 SGHTA and CDR2 FQGNSA. The CDR3 region is CASSTGYTDTKYF. The CDR3 DNA follows: TGTGCCAGCAGCACAGGTTACACAGATACGAAGTATTTT.

In the case of this clonotype: One base away lies a much larger clone, so this may be a sequencing read error. The chain links TRBV7-6 to TRBJ2-1, with D unresolved. CDR1 and CDR2 from the germline V gene are SGHVS and FNYEAQ. The CDR3 is 15 amino acids. V lost 2 bases, J lost 2 bases, and 10 bases lay in between. CDR3 amino acids: CASSLTPNPYNEQFF. The CDR3 nucleotides read TGTGCCAGCAGCTTAACACCTAACCCCTACAATGAGCAGTTCTTC.

The chain uses TRBV20-1 and TRBJ1-1; TRBD1 is a possible D gene (6 bases). V was trimmed by 6 bases and J by 0 bases, leaving 17 bases between them. The CDR3 runs to 15 residues. Germline V lookup: CDR1 DFQATT, CDR2 SNEGSKA (reference sequence). For the CDR3, the DNA is TGCAGTGCCAGCTCACCAGGGGCCATGAACACTGAAGCTTTCTTT. Translated, it gives CSASSPGAMNTEAFF.

This clonotype has at least ten counts. The chain employs TRBV29-1 and TRBJ1-1; 11 nucleotides line up with TRBD1. The CDR3 is made up of 13 amino acids. Germline trimming cut 4 bases from V and 8 bases from J; bases unmatched to any gene: 6. Germline-derived CDR1 and CDR2 are SQVTM and ANQGSEA. The CDR3 coding sequence is TGCAGCGTTGTAAGGACAGGGGGCTGGGAAGCTTTCTTT. Residues: CSVVRTGGWEAFF.

There are many counts of this clonotype. The gene calls are TRBV2 and TRBJ2-3; TRBD2 matches 9 bases. The CDR3 is made up of 14 amino acids. Losses at the gene ends were 8 bases for V and 7 bases for J; bases not matched to a gene: 10. Germline CDR1 SNHLY, CDR2 FYNNEI. This CDR3 reads CASGPGLAVHTQYF. Written as DNA, the CDR3 is TGTGCCAGCGGGCCGGGACTAGCCGTACATACGCAGTATTTT.

V usage is TRBV5-1 and J usage is TRBJ2-1; 15 nucleotides match TRBD2. The ends lost 4 bases at V and 7 bases at J; junction bases unmatched: 6. CDR3 length: 16 residues. Germline CDR1 is SGHRS and CDR2 is YFSETQ. In nucleotides, the CDR3 is TGCGCCAGCAGCCACGAGGGGACTAGCGGGAGGAATGAGCAGTTCTTC. Translated: CASSHEGTSGRNEQFF.

This clonotype was observed many times. The V and J genes are TRBV15 and TRBJ2-2, with D perhaps being TRBD1 or TRBD2 (5 bases each). With 2 bases removed from V and 4 bases from J, the gap between germline ends came to 23 bases. The CDR3 runs to 19 residues. In germline, CDR1 is LNHNV, CDR2 YYDKDF (reference sequence). CDR3 residues: CATSRPAGTEGGGTGELFF. The CDR3 bases are TGTGCCACCAGCAGACCAGCCGGGACCGAAGGCGGAGGCACCGGGGAGCTGTTTTTT. Together with reference TRBV15 and TRBJ2-2, the CDR3 gives the full variable domain: DAMVIQNPRYQVTQFGKPVTLSCSQTLNHNVMYWYQQKSSQAPKLLFHYYDKDFNNEADTPDNFQSRRPNTSFCFLDIRSPGLGDTAMYLCATSRPAGTEGGGTGELFFGEGSRLTVL.

This clonotype was detected ten times or more. This rearrangement joins TRBV7-6 to TRBJ2-2; D is uncertain. This CDR3 has 16 residues. Germline V gives CDR1 SGHVS, CDR2 FNYEAQ. Trimming took 5 bases from V and 6 from J, leaving 19 bases between them. The CDR3 loop reads CASSPWKEVLPGELFF. In DNA form, the CDR3 reads TGTGCCAGCAGCCCCTGGAAAGAGGTCCTCCCCGGGGAGCTGTTTTTT.

This clonotype was observed at least ten times. J is TRBJ1-1 and V is TRBV20-1; 9 nucleotides match TRBD1. Trimming cost V 0 bases and J 1 base; bases outside gene matches: 3. Germline V gene data show CDR1 as DFQATT and CDR2 as SNEGSKA (reference sequence). The CDR3 sequence is 15 residues long. The CDR3 bases are TGCAGTGCTAGAGATCGGACAGGGGCGAACACTGAAGCTTTCTTT. Amino acids: CSARDRTGANTEAFF.

This chain connects TRBV3-1 to TRBJ2-1; 7 bases map to TRBD2. The V and J ends lost 4 bases and 1 base, in that order; junction bases with no gene match: 10. Germline CDR1 reads LGHDT; CDR2 reads YNNKEL (reference sequence). This CDR3 comprises 17 residues. The CDR3 DNA reads as TGTGCCAGCAGCCGCCTGTGGCGGGAGAAGTCCTACAATGAGCAGTTCTTC. It specifies CASSRLWREKSYNEQFF.

The chain recombines TRBV12-3 or TRBV12-4 with TRBJ2-2; tentative D call: TRBD1 (5 bases). V lost 6 bases and J 4 bases, leaving 15 bases between the germline ends. This CDR3 has 15 amino acids. The CDR3: CASRPDRELTGELFF. In DNA form, the CDR3 reads TGTGCCAGCAGACCCGACAGAGAACTCACCGGGGAGCTGTTTTTT.

This chain uses TRBV6-5 with TRBJ1-2; possibly TRBD1 for D (6 bases). The V end was cut by 4 bases, the J end by 5 bases, with 17 bases between. This CDR3 has 15 amino acids. In germline, CDR1 is MNHEY, CDR2 SVGAGI. The CDR3 loop reads CASSLRTAKGYGYTF. DNA of the CDR3: TGTGCCAGCAGTTTAAGGACAGCCAAGGGGTATGGCTACACCTTC.

This clonotype was seen many times. V is TRBV6-1 and J is TRBJ2-3; D may match TRBD1 or TRBD2 (5 bases each). CDR3 length: 14 residues. The germline gives CDR1 MNHNS, CDR2 SASEGT. Trimming shortened V by 6 bases and J by 0 bases, and 10 bases separated the two germline ends. In DNA, the CDR3 is TGTGCCAGCAGGGGGGATTGGAGCACAGATACGCAGTATTTT. Protein product: CASRGDWSTDTQYF.

The gene calls are TRBV19 and TRBJ1-2; no reliable D call. The CDR3 totals 17 residues. Germline loops: CDR1 LNHDA, CDR2 SQIVND (reference sequence). Trimming pared 1 base from V and 1 base from J, leaving 16 bases between. This CDR3 reads CASSIVPDFPGNYGYTF. In DNA form, the CDR3 reads TGTGCCAGTAGTATAGTTCCAGACTTTCCCGGTAACTATGGCTACACCTTC.

This clonotype showed up many times. This chain connects TRBV20-1 to TRBJ2-1; maybe TRBD2 (5 bases). Deletions cut 2 bases from V and 10 bases from J, with 9 bases between. The CDR3 extends over 11 amino acids. Germline V gene data show CDR1 as DFQATT and CDR2 as SNEGSKA (reference sequence). The CDR3 is CSARRADEQFF. CDR3 DNA sequence: TGCAGTGCTAGAAGAGCGGACGAGCAGTTCTTC.

The rearrangement joins TRBV5-1 to TRBJ2-1; 11 positions agree with TRBD2. CDR3 length equals 15 residues. The V segment lost 4 bases and the J segment 7 bases; nucleotides outside the gene matches: 7. Looked up from germline, CDR1 is SGHRS and CDR2 is YFSETQ. The CDR3 loop reads CASSIAGGPFNEQFF. The CDR3 nucleotides read TGCGCCAGCAGCATAGCGGGAGGGCCTTTTAATGAGCAGTTCTTC.

To note about this clonotype: A junction boundary mismatches the germline segment, possibly from a read error. The gene calls are TRBV2 and TRBJ2-7; TRBD1 matches 9 bases. Germline lookup yields CDR1 SNHLY and CDR2 FYNNEI. The CDR3 is 13 amino acids. CDR3 residues: CASSEGQGSRQYF. DNA of the CDR3: TGTGCCAGCAGCGAAGGACAGGGGTCGAGGCAGTACTTC.

CDR3 sequence: CAIRETSGQQETQYF. The DNA for the CDR3 is TGTGCCATCAGAGAGACTAGCGGTCAACAAGAGACCCAGTACTTC. The V call is TRBV10-3, the J call TRBJ2-5; TRBD2 matches at 9 bases. The trim removed 6 bases at V and 2 bases at J, leaving 7 bases unmatched. The CDR3 sequence is 15 residues long. CDR1 ENHRY and CDR2 SYGVKD come from the germline V gene.

Comments on this clonotype: A much larger clone differs by one base, so this may be a read error. The chain uses TRBV3-1 and TRBJ1-2, with D perhaps TRBD1 (5 bases). There are 15 residues in the CDR3. Germline assignment: CDR1 LGHDT and CDR2 YNNKEL (reference sequence). The chain's CDR3 is CASNQVRTSNYGYTF. The CDR3 DNA follows: TGTGCCAGCAACCAAGTTCGGACAAGCAACTATGGCTACACCTTC.

This clonotype was detected only once. A much more abundant neighbour one base away suggests this may be a read error. The rearrangement links TRBV7-2 to TRBJ1-1, with D perhaps TRBD1 (6 bases). The CDR3 is made up of 14 amino acids. CDR1 is SGHTA and CDR2 is FQGNSA in the germline V gene. The CDR3 sequence: CASSFRGGGTEDFF. The CDR3 bases are TGTGCCAGCAGCTTTCGGGGGGGCGGCACTGAAGATTTCTTT.